The clone carrying this T cell receptor beta chain was picked up a small number of times. The sample belongs to a study of cytomegalovirus exposure and HLA in healthy donors. About the study: A subsequent analysis reported that the 120 or so validation repertoires were produced on the same platform that had also been used for the 550 to 750 first-cohort repertoires.

TCRdb keeps only in-frame clones here, not all; method: immunoSEQ multiplex PCR. Here the sample spans 150,000 to 200,000 clones, around four fifths being singletons. Sequencing used PBMCs. This TCR was recovered from a man aged 25 to 40 in good health and CMV-seropositive.

CDR3 sequence reads: CASSLAEGVYEQFF. The CDR3 nucleotides read TGTGCCAGCAGCTTAGCGGAAGGAGTATATGAGCAGTTCTTC. The chain uses TRBV7-6 and TRBJ2-1; D not resolved. The germline V gene has CDR1 SGHVS and CDR2 FNYEAQ. The V end lost 0 bases, the J end lost 8 bases, and 11 bases lay between the germline ends. This CDR3 has 14 residues.